The T cell receptor beta chain described here comes from a study of cytomegalovirus exposure and HLA in healthy donors. Points from the study as a whole: Researchers catalogued about 160 TCR beta chains as cytomegalovirus-associated. Analysis was performed later, and it showed HLA-associated TCR beta chains to be more clonally expanded than equally common others.

As regards this clone: Its antigen is not identified.

Germline V gene sequence: CDR1 SQVTM, CDR2 ANQGSEA. Trimming cost V 4 bases and J 6 bases, with 10 bases left between them. The CDR3 totals 11 residues. Primers: 60 Vbeta forward and 13 Jbeta reverse. Assay used: immunoSEQ multiplex PCR; TCRdb lists only in-frame clones, some missing. The table lists about 94,000 clones, 79% of them singletons. The sequencing sample was made of PBMCs. The rearrangement uses TRBV29-1 and TRBJ2-7, with D possibly matching TRBD1 (6 bases). This TCR was sampled from a woman aged 40 to 50 in good health and CMV-seronegative. CDR3 loop: CSVVGGSEQYF. The CDR3 nucleotides read TGCAGCGTTGTAGGGGGAAGCGAGCAGTACTTC.